Presented here are 20 T cell receptor beta chains from one specimen sequenced in a study of T cell changes during pregnancy in multiple sclerosis. Generated by immunoSEQ multiplex PCR, the TCRdb table keeps only in-frame clones and is missing some. The sample has tens of thousands of clones; about 89% are singletons. Sequenced here: CD4+ T cells from peripheral blood mononuclear cells, sampled before pregnancy. These receptors were collected from a female donor with multiple sclerosis, enrolled in a pregnancy study.

V gene TRBV11-2 combines with J gene TRBJ2-7, with 10 nucleotides matching TRBD1. Germline V gene data show CDR1 as SGHAT and CDR2 as FQNNGV. The CDR3 contains 15 residues. V lost 3 bases to trimming and J lost 3 bases; unmatched junction nucleotides: 5. CDR3 nucleotides: TGTGCCAGCAGCTTGGACCGGGACAGGGGCTACGAGCAGTACTTC. Encoded protein: CASSLDRDRGYEQYF. Using reference TRBV11-2 and TRBJ2-7 for the parts outside the CDR3, the full variable domain is EAGVAQSPRYKIIEKRQSVAFWCNPISGHATLYWYQQILGQGPKLLIQFQNNGVVDDSQLPKDRFSAERLKGVDSTLKIQPAKLEDSAVYLCASSLDRDRGYEQYFGPGTRLTVT.

This clone appeared once. This sequence joins TRBV10-1 and TRBJ2-5, with 9 positions matching TRBD2. Losses at the gene ends were 9 bases for V and 0 bases for J; bases not matched to a gene: 20. CDR1 WNHNN and CDR2 SYGVQD come from the germline V gene (reference sequence). This CDR3 region has 19 residues. The CDR3 loop reads CARGTGTERLAVNQETQYF. CDR3 DNA: TGCGCCAGGGGAACCGGGACAGAGCGACTAGCGGTTAACCAAGAGACCCAGTACTTC.

In its sample, this clone was seen once. This chain connects TRBV27 to TRBJ1-2, with D perhaps TRBD1 (5 bases). Germline loops: CDR1 MNHEY, CDR2 SMNVEV (reference sequence). The ends were cut back, 6 bases at V and 0 bases at J, with 8 bases in the middle. This CDR3 is built from 13 residues. The DNA for the CDR3 is TGTGCCAGCAGACCGACAGCTAACTATGGCTACACCTTC. Amino acid sequence: CASRPTANYGYTF.

The rearrangement uses TRBV7-8 and TRBJ2-2; TRBD1 agrees at 7 bases. Trimming took 4 bases from V and 5 from J; bases not matched to a gene: 13. The CDR3 is made up of 17 amino acids. Germline V gene lookup returns CDR1 SGHVS and CDR2 FQNEAQ. CDR3 DNA: TGTGCCAGCAGCTCCCTACAGGGGTCTAGGGAAACCGGGGAGCTGTTTTTT. Translated, it gives CASSSLQGSRETGELFF.

The chain recombines TRBV6-1 with TRBJ1-1; D ambiguous. The CDR3 has 12 amino acids. Trimming left V 9 bases short and J 4 bases short, with 12 bases between. Germline-derived CDR1 and CDR2 are MNHNS and SASEGT. The chain's CDR3 is CASGYYGTEAFF. The CDR3 DNA follows: TGTGCCAGTGGTTATTACGGCACTGAAGCTTTCTTT.

The rearrangement links TRBV19 to TRBJ2-7, with D perhaps matching TRBD1 (5 bases). The CDR3 sequence is 13 residues long. V gave up 6 bases and J gave up 3 bases, with 12 bases separating them. Germline CDR1 LNHDA, CDR2 SQIVND (reference sequence). The DNA for the CDR3 is TGTGCCAGTAGCCTACGCCAGGGCTACGAGCAGTACTTC. Its protein is CASSLRQGYEQYF.

This rearrangement joins TRBV19 to TRBJ1-2, with 9 bases matching TRBD1. The ends lost 6 bases at V and 10 bases at J; junction bases unmatched: 9. The CDR3 runs 13 residues. Germline assignment: CDR1 LNHDA and CDR2 SQIVND (reference sequence). CDR3 amino acids: CASSPTGQGAYTF. The CDR3 bases are TGTGCCAGTAGCCCGACGGGACAGGGAGCCTACACCTTC.

The chain carries TRBV5-4 and TRBJ1-1; 9 positions match TRBD1. The CDR3 sequence is 14 residues long. Germline V lookup: CDR1 SGHNT, CDR2 YYREEE (reference sequence). The CDR3 DNA follows: TGTGTCCAGCACCAGACAGGGGGGAGTACTGAAGCTTTCTTT. Protein product: CVQHQTGGSTEAFF.

Worth noting for this clone: Compared with germline, one end of the junction differs, possibly owing to a read error. The V and J genes are TRBV2 and TRBJ1-2, with D hard to call. The CDR3 consists of 12 residues. Germline lookup yields CDR1 SNHLY and CDR2 FYNNEI. The CDR3 reads CATHGISYDYTF. Written as DNA, the CDR3 is TGTGCCACCCACGGGATTTCGTATGACTACACCTTC.

J is TRBJ1-4 and V is TRBV7-9, with D tentatively TRBD1 (6 bases). CDR3 size: 16 residues. V was clipped by 8 bases and J by 0 bases, with 16 bases between them. Per germline, CDR1 SEHNR and CDR2 FQNEAQ (reference sequence). CDR3 sequence: CASGQGTLATNEKLFF. The CDR3 nucleotides read TGTGCCAGCGGGCAGGGGACCCTTGCAACTAATGAAAAACTGTTTTTT. The entire variable domain, with the rest obtained from reference TRBV7-9 and TRBJ1-4, is as follows: DTGVSQNPRHKITKRGQNVTFRCDPISEHNRLYWYRQTLGQGPEFLTYFQNEAQLEKSRLLSDRFSAERPKGSFSTLEIQRTEQGDSAMYLCASGQGTLATNEKLFFGSGTQLSVL.

The chain is built from TRBV30 and TRBJ2-7; D might be TRBD1 (6 bases). The CDR3 sequence is 14 residues long. V was shortened by 1 base and J by 3 bases, with 13 bases between the two germline ends. CDR1 and CDR2 (germline): GTSNPN, SVGIG (reference sequence). CDR3 in amino acids: CAWSGETGNYEQYF. The CDR3 DNA reads as TGTGCCTGGAGTGGAGAGACAGGTAACTACGAGCAGTACTTC.

CDR3 sequence: CASSPAVTGELFF. CDR3 in DNA: TGTGCCAGCAGCCCCGCAGTCACCGGGGAGCTGTTTTTT. V usage is TRBV11-3 and J usage is TRBJ2-2, with no clear D. Germline V gives CDR1 SGHNT, CDR2 YENEEA. The V end was cut by 5 bases, the J end by 4 bases, with 8 bases between. The CDR3 loop spans 13 amino acids.

The V gene is TRBV27, the J gene TRBJ2-7; 8 bases line up with TRBD1. The CDR3 spans 13 residues. V was clipped by 5 bases and J by 2 bases; unmatched bases: 2. The V gene's germline CDR1 is MNHEY and CDR2 SMNVEV (reference sequence). This chain's CDR3 is CASSGQGAYEQYF. CDR3 bases: TGTGCCAGCAGTGGACAGGGCGCCTACGAGCAGTACTTC.

This CDR3 is CASSDAGAGKTGEDGYTF. CDR3 coding DNA: TGTGCCAGTAGTGACGCTGGGGCAGGGAAAACTGGTGAAGATGGCTACACCTTC. The rearrangement links TRBV19 to TRBJ1-2, with D perhaps matching TRBD1 (5 bases). The germline V gene encodes CDR1 LNHDA and CDR2 SQIVND (reference sequence). The CDR3 spans 18 residues. V shed 5 bases and J shed 6 bases, with 28 bases lying between them.

This rearrangement joins TRBV7-2 to TRBJ1-2; the D is unclear. This CDR3 spans 13 amino acids. V was trimmed by 4 bases and J by 3 bases, leaving 9 bases between them. CDR1 is SGHTA, CDR2 FQGNSA, per germline. The DNA for the CDR3 is TGTGCCAGCAGCTCCTCGGGGTACTATGGCTACACCTTC. It yields the protein CASSSSGYYGYTF. The variable domain in full, completed from reference TRBV7-2 and TRBJ1-2, reads GAGVSQSPSNKVTEKGKDVELRCDPISGHTALYWYRQSLGQGLEFLIYFQGNSAPDKSGLPSDRFSAERTGGSVSTLTIQRTQQEDSAVYLCASSSSGYYGYTFGSGTRLTVV.

V gene TRBV27 combines with J gene TRBJ1-1; TRBD1 might be the D (6 bases). The CDR3 extends over 14 amino acids. V was clipped by 6 bases and J by 4 bases, with 15 bases between them. Per germline, CDR1 MNHEY and CDR2 SMNVEV (reference sequence). The CDR3 DNA is TGTGCCAGCAGGCCGTCTGGGGGCGTCACTGAAGCTTTCTTT. Translating it yields CASRPSGGVTEAFF.

The chain is built from TRBV5-4 and TRBJ2-7, with D unresolved. The CDR3 is 14 amino acids. Germline loops: CDR1 SGHNT, CDR2 YYREEE (reference sequence). Trimming took off 1 base at V and 7 bases at J, with 15 bases between the two ends. For the CDR3, the DNA is TGTGCCAGCAGCTTGACCACAAAGGTCGGGGAGCAGTACTTC. Translating it yields CASSLTTKVGEQYF.

This rearrangement joins TRBV13 to TRBJ2-7; tentative D call: TRBD1 (5 bases). This CDR3 has 14 amino acids. Trimming took 6 bases from V and 4 from J, leaving 16 bases between them. Germline V gives CDR1 PRHDT, CDR2 FYEKMQ (reference sequence). CDR3 in DNA: TGTGCCAGCAGGGCCCAGGGAAGAACGTACGAGCAGTACTTC. It encodes CASRAQGRTYEQYF.

The chain combines TRBV4-3 with TRBJ1-4; D uncertain. The CDR3 spans 18 residues. The germline gives CDR1 LGHNA, CDR2 YSLEER. Deletions cut 0 bases from V and 8 bases from J, with 22 bases between. CDR3: CASSQDTPGHSFEEKLFF. The DNA for the CDR3 is TGCGCCAGCAGCCAAGATACCCCCGGTCACAGCTTCGAAGAAAAACTGTTTTTT.

The chain links TRBV4-2 to TRBJ2-1, with TRBD2 identical over 9 bases. The CDR3 runs to 17 residues. Trimming at V came to 5 bases and at J to 0 bases, leaving 8 bases not matched to a gene. Germline V CDR1 and CDR2: LGHNA, YNFKEQ. For the CDR3, the DNA is TGTGCCAGCAGCAAGGCTAGCGGGGCCCGCTCCTACAATGAGCAGTTCTTC. This translates into CASSKASGARSYNEQFF.